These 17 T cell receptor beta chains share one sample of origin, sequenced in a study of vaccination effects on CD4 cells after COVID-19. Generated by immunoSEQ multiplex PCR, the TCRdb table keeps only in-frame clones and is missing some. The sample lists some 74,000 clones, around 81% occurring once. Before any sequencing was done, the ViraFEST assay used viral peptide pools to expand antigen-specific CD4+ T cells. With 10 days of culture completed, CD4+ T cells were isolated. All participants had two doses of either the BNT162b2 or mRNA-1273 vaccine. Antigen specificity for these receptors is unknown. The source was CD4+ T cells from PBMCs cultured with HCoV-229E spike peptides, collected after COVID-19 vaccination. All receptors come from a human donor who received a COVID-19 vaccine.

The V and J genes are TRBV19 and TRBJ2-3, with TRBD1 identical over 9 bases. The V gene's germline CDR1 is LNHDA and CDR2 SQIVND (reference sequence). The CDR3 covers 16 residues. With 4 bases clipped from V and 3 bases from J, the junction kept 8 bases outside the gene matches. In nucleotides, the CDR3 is TGTGCCAGTAGTACCAAGGACAGGGGTCGTACAGATACGCAGTATTTT. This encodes CASSTKDRGRTDTQYF.

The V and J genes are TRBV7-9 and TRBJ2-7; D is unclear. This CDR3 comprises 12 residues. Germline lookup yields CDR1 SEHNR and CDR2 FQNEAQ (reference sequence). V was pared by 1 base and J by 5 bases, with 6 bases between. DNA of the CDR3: TGTGCCAGCAGCTTAGTGGGCGACGAGCAGTACGTC. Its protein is CASSLVGDEQYV.

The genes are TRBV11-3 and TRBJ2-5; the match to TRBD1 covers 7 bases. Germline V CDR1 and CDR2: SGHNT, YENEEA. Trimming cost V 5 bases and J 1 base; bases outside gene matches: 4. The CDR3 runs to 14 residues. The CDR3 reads CASSLGQAQETQYF. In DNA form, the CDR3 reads TGTGCCAGCAGCCTAGGACAGGCCCAAGAGACCCAGTACTTC.

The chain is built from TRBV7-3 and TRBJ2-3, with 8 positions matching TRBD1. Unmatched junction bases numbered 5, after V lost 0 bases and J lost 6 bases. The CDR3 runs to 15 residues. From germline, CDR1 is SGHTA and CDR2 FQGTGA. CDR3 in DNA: TGTGCCAGCAGCTTAACGTCAGGGGGCGATGATACGCAGTATTTT. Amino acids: CASSLTSGGDDTQYF.

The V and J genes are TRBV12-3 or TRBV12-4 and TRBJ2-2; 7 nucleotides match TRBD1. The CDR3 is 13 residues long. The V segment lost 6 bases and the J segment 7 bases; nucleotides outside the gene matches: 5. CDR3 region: CASSDRVIGELFF. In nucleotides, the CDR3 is TGTGCCAGCAGCGACAGGGTAATCGGGGAGCTGTTTTTT.

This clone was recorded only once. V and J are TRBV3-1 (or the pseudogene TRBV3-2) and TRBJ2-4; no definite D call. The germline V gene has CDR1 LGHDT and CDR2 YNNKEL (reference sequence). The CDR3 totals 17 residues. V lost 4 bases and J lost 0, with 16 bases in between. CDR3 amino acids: CASSLSGSTLAKNIQYF. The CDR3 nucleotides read TGTGCCAGCAGCCTATCCGGGTCTACATTAGCCAAAAACATTCAGTACTTC.

DNA for the CDR3: TGTGCCAGCAGCCAAGATTGGGGGGTTGTTCCAGATACGCAGTATTTT. Its translation is CASSQDWGVVPDTQYF. The chain carries TRBV14 and TRBJ2-3; TRBD2 is a possible D gene (6 bases). V lost 0 bases to trimming and J lost 4 bases, with 14 bases between them. This CDR3 has 16 residues. CDR1 is SGHDN, CDR2 FVKESK, per germline.

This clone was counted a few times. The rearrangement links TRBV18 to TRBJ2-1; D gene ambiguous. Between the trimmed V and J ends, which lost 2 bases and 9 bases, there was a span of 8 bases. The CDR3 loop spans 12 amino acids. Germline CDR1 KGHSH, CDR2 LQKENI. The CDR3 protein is CASSPERREQFF. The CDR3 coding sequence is TGTGCCAGCTCACCAGAGCGTCGTGAGCAGTTCTTC.

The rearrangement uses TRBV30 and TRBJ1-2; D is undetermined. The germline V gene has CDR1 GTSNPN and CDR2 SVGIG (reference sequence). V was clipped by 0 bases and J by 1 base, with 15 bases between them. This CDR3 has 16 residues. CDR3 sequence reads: CAWSVGGRLLNYGYTF. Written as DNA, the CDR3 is TGTGCCTGGAGTGTAGGTGGCAGGCTTCTTAACTATGGCTACACCTTC.

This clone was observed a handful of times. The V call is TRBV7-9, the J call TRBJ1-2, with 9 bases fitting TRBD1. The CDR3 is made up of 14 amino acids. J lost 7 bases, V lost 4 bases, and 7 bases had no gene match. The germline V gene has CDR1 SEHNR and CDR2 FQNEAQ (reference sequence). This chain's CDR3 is CASSSPGQGFGYTF. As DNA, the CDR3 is TGTGCCAGCAGCTCGCCGGGACAGGGTTTTGGCTACACCTTC. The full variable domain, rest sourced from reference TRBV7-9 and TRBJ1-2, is DTGVSQNPRHKITKRGQNVTFRCDPISEHNRLYWYRQTLGQGPEFLTYFQNEAQLEKSRLLSDRFSAERPKGSFSTLEIQRTEQGDSAMYLCASSSPGQGFGYTFGSGTRLTVV.

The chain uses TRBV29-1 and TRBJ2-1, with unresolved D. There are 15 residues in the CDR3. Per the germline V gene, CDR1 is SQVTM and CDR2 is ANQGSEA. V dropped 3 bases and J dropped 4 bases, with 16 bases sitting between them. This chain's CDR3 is CSVDGDKSSYNEQFF. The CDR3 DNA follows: TGCAGCGTTGATGGCGACAAATCCTCTTACAATGAGCAGTTCTTC.

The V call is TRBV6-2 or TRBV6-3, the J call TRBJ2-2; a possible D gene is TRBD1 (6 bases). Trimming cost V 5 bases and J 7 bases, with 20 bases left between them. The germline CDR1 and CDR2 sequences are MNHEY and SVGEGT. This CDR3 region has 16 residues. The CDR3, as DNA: TGTGCCAGCAGTAATATCGGGACACCCTTAGGCGGGGAGCTGTTTTTT. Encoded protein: CASSNIGTPLGGELFF.

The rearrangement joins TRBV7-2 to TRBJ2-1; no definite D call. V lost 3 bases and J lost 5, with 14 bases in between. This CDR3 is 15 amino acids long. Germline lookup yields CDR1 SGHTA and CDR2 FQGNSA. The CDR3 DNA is TGTGCCAGCAGCTTCCCAACACATAGCAACAATGAGCAGTTCTTC. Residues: CASSFPTHSNNEQFF.

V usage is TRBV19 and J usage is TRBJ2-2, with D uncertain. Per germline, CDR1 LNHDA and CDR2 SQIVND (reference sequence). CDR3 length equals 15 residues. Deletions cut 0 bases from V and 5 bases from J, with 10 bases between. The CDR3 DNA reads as TGTGCCAGTAGTATAGATATCCGGCTGACCGGGGAGCTGTTTTTT. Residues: CASSIDIRLTGELFF.

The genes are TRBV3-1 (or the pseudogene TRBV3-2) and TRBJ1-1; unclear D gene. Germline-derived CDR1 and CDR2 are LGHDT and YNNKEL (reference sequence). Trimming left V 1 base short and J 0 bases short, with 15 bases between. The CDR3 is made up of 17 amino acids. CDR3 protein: CASSQGQNVLMNTEAFF. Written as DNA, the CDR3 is TGTGCCAGCAGCCAAGGCCAGAACGTTCTTATGAACACTGAAGCTTTCTTT.

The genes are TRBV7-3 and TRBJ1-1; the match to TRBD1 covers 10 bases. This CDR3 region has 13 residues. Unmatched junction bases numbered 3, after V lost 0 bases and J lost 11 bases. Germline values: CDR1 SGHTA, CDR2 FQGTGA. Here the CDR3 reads CASSLTWGQGAFF. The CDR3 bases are TGTGCCAGCAGCTTAACGTGGGGACAGGGGGCTTTCTTT.

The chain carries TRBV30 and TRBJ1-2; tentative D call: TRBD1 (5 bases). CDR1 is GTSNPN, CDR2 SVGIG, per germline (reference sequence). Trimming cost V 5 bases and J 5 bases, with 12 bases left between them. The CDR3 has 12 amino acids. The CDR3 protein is CAWGAGAYGYTF. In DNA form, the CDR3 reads TGTGCCTGGGGGGCTGGAGCATATGGCTACACCTTC.